The table lists the clone carrying this T cell receptor beta chain with a count of one. The CDR3 is made up of 14 amino acids. The ends were cut back, 5 bases at V and 0 bases at J, with 10 bases in the middle. Germline V CDR1 and CDR2: SGDLS, YYNGEE. This sample is part of a study of CD8 T cells in Susac syndrome. It was with random hexamers that about 0.45 to 1 ug RNA was reverse transcribed. Multiplex immunoSEQ PCR targeted 54 Vbeta and 13 Jbeta TCR beta segments. Using its own MiXCR run on the immunoSEQ multiplex PCR reads, TCRdb lists one record per CDR3 protein. Among fewer than 200,000 distinct CDR3 sequences listed, 95% were seen once. From blood CD8+ and CD4+ T cells, the TCR beta chain was sequenced. Control patients had untreated stable or active relapsing-remitting multiple sclerosis by revised McDonald criteria.

The source of this sequence is a human donor with multiple sclerosis. Material: CD8+ T cells from PBMCs. J is TRBJ2-3 and V is TRBV9; D may be TRBD2 (6 bases). The CDR3 reads CASRGGLSTDTQYF. Here the CDR3 DNA reads TGTGCCAGCAGGGGGGGACTCAGCACAGATACGCAGTATTTT.